These 7 T cell receptor beta chains came from one sample sequenced in a study of blood T cell repertoires in COVID-19. Repertoires were generated with immunoSEQ multiplex PCR, while TCRdb's copy carries only in-frame clones and drops some. The sample yields over 200,000 clones, 65% to 90% seen once. Sequencing was carried out using peripheral blood. The receptors originated from a human donor in a cohort sampled during active COVID-19.

The J gene is TRBJ2-2, the V gene TRBV4-1; no reliable D call. Trimming stripped 4 bases from V and 6 bases from J, with 9 bases between. This CDR3 region has 13 residues. The V gene's germline CDR1 is MGHRA and CDR2 YSYEKL. The CDR3 DNA follows: TGCGCCAGCAGCCGCCCGGTGGCCGGGGAGCTGTTTTTT. Encoded protein: CASSRPVAGELFF.

This clone came up a few times. The genes are TRBV7-9 and TRBJ1-2; D not certain. Trimming shortened V by 0 bases and J by 13 bases, and 15 bases separated the two germline ends. The germline V gene has CDR1 SEHNR and CDR2 FQNEAQ (reference sequence). This CDR3 contains 13 residues. This CDR3 is CASSLAVRLTGTF. For the CDR3, the DNA is TGTGCCAGCAGCTTAGCGGTACGGCTGACTGGCACCTTC.

This chain connects TRBV6-5 to TRBJ1-5; possible D gene TRBD1, 6 bases. This CDR3 region has 15 residues. Germline CDR1 reads MNHEY; CDR2 reads SVGAGI. V lost 0 bases, J lost 7 bases, and 13 bases lay in between. Written as DNA, the CDR3 is TGTGCCAGCAGTTACTCTACAGGGACGGGACAGCCCCAGCATTTT. Translating gives CASSYSTGTGQPQHF.

The chain carries TRBV9 and TRBJ2-3, with D possibly being TRBD1 (6 bases). Germline loops: CDR1 SGDLS, CDR2 YYNGEE. V dropped 0 bases and J dropped 0 bases, with 8 bases sitting between them. The CDR3 runs to 15 residues. The CDR3 protein is CASSVGGRSTDTQYF. The CDR3 DNA reads TGTGCCAGCAGCGTAGGGGGGCGTAGCACAGATACGCAGTATTTT.

In its sample, this clone was seen once. The rearrangement uses TRBV27 and TRBJ2-1; the match to TRBD2 covers 13 bases. Unmatched junction bases numbered 6, after V lost 2 bases and J lost 2 bases. This CDR3 is 18 amino acids long. Germline CDR1 is MNHEY and CDR2 is SMNVEV (reference sequence). The CDR3, as DNA: TGTGCCAGCAGTTTACTTAGGACTAGCGGGGGTGCCTACAATGAGCAGTTCTTC. As protein: CASSLLRTSGGAYNEQFF.

This chain joins TRBV10-3 and TRBJ2-5, with a weak D call TRBD2 (5 bases). The CDR3 consists of 13 residues. Trimming left V 6 bases short and J 3 bases short, with 11 bases between. CDR1 is ENHRY, CDR2 SYGVKD, per germline. CDR3 region: CAIRDSKEETQYF. The CDR3 coding sequence is TGTGCCATCAGGGACTCGAAAGAAGAGACCCAGTACTTC.

This clone was observed once. The V and J genes are TRBV21-1 and TRBJ2-1; the table's D call of TRBD1 was not tested on the DNA. TRBV21-1 counts as a pseudogene. This CDR3 is built from 19 residues. The CDR3 bases are TGTGCCAGCAGCAAAGTAGCAGGCCCAGGGCCTATATACCTCAATGAGCAGTTCTTC. Protein sequence: CASSKVAGPGPIYLNEQFF.